This paragraph covers one TCR beta chain sequence. CDR3 length equals 13 residues. The V gene end was trimmed by 6 bases and the J gene end by 11 bases; junction bases not matched to a gene: 10. Germline loops: CDR1 MDHEN, CDR2 SYDVKM. The source of the sample is a study of shared clonotypes between healthy human individuals. Participating donors were healthy, HIV-negative adults free of recent acute infections or vaccinations. Caucasian adults residing in Nashville, Tennessee made up all the donors. Unsorted samples drew genomic DNA from 100 million or so PBMCs. Each unsorted PBMC replicate got 300 ng genomic DNA, roughly 29,000 genomes. Sequencing was performed with immunoSEQ multiplex PCR; in TCRdb, only in-frame clones are kept and a portion is missing. The sample contains roughly 500,000 clones, about 82% of which appear only once.

The rearrangement joins TRBV28 to TRBJ2-1; 7 nucleotides agree with TRBD1. This TCR was sampled from a woman in her 40s in good health. Some clones in this sample may be carry-over from other donors' samples. Material for sequencing was PBMCs. The CDR3 DNA reads TGTGCCAGCAGAGGGGGCGGAGTAAATAAGCAGTTCTTC. Protein: CASRGGGVNKQFF.